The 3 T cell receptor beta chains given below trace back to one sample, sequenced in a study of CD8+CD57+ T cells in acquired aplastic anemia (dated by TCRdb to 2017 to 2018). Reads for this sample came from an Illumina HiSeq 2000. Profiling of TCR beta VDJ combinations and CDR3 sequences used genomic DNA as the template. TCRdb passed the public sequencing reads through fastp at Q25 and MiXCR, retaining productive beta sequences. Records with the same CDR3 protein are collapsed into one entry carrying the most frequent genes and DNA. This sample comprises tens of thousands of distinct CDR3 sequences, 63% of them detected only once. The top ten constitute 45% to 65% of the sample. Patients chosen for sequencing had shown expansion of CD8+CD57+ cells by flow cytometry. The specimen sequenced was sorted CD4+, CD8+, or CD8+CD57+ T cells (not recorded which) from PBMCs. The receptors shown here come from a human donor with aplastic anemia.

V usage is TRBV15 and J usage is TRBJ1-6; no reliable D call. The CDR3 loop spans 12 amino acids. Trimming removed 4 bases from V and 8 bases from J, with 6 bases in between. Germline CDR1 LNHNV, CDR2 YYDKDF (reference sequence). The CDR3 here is CATSTSDSPLHF. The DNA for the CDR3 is TGTGCCACCAGCACCTCGGATTCACCCCTCCACTTT. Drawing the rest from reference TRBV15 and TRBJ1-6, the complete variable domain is DAMVIQNPRYQVTQFGKPVTLSCSQTLNHNVMYWYQQKSSQAPKLLFHYYDKDFNNEADTPDNFQSRRPNTSFCFLDIRSPGLGDTAMYLCATSTSDSPLHFGNGTRLTVT.

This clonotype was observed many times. In DNA form, the CDR3 reads TGTGCCAGTAGTGCTACAGGGACGGAGGTGTGGGCTGAAGCTTTCTTT. This gives the protein CASSATGTEVWAEAFF. The rearrangement joins TRBV19 to TRBJ1-1, with D possibly matching TRBD1 (6 bases). The CDR3 extends over 16 amino acids. The germline V gene encodes CDR1 LNHDA and CDR2 SQIVND (reference sequence). Trimming took 5 bases from V and 6 from J, leaving 22 bases between them. Together with reference TRBV19 and TRBJ1-1, the CDR3 gives the full variable domain: DGGITQSPKYLFRKEGQNVTLSCEQNLNHDAMYWYRQDPGQGLRLIYYSQIVNDFQKGDIAEGYSVSREKKESFPLTVTSAQKNPTAFYLCASSATGTEVWAEAFFGQGTRLTVV.

CDR3 bases: TGTGCCAGCAGCTTAGTAAGGGAAGGGGGTGGCTACACCTTC. Translating gives CASSLVREGGGYTF. The rearrangement links TRBV7-2 to TRBJ1-2; D is possibly TRBD1 (6 bases). The CDR3 is made up of 14 amino acids. The germline CDR1 and CDR2 sequences are SGHTA and FQGNSA. V was trimmed by 1 base and J by 7 bases, leaving 13 bases between them.